One and the same sample provided the 2 T cell receptor beta chains below, sequenced in a study of blood T cells in healthy people across ages (dated by TCRdb to between 2014 and 2017). To prepare the library, 5' RACE was applied. For sequencing, an Illumina HiSeq 2500 was employed. The second PCR ran for about 7 to 11 cycles and used a J-beta primer mix along with a sample-barcoded 5' primer. The public reads were quality trimmed at Q25 with fastp and then assembled into clones with MiXCR by TCRdb, keeping productive beta chains. Every CDR3 protein is listed once, alongside the most common genes and DNA of its rows. The sample table shows more than 650,000 distinct CDR3 sequences, and about a fifth are seen once. Of the sample, less than 25% falls within the top ten clones. The sequenced material came from blood. The source is a man between 65 and 79 years old in good health.

As concerns this clonotype: At one boundary the junction diverges from the germline segment, which might be a read error. The V call is TRBV12-3 or TRBV12-4, the J call TRBJ1-1; D not certain. This CDR3 comprises 13 residues. CDR3 coding DNA: TGTGCCAGCAGATACGACACGCGCACTGAAGCCTTCTTT. It is translated as CASRYDTRTEAFF.

This clonotype was seen more than once but under ten times. The V call is TRBV18, the J call TRBJ1-4; no definite D call. The V and J ends lost 2 bases and 5 bases respectively, with 9 bases between them. CDR1 is KGHSH and CDR2 is LQKENI in the germline V gene. This CDR3 region has 14 residues. The CDR3 DNA is TGTGCCAGCTCACCAGCCATCGCAAATGAAAAACTGTTTTTT. Translation: CASSPAIANEKLFF.